This T cell receptor beta chain is from a study of cytomegalovirus exposure and HLA in healthy donors. Study-level findings and limits: As a later analysis revealed, the rate of TCR association differed by HLA locus, with DRB1 most and HLA-C fewest. Among TCR beta chains of equal frequency, HLA-associated ones were more clonally expanded in a later analysis.

The V end lost 0 bases, the J end lost 4 bases, and 13 bases lay between the germline ends. In germline, CDR1 is MNHEY, CDR2 SVGAGI. The CDR3 extends over 16 amino acids. Turning to this clone: What it binds is unknown.

The PCR was carried out with 60 Vbeta primers and 13 Jbeta primers. Using immunoSEQ multiplex PCR, the repertoire was profiled, and TCRdb retains in-frame clones only, with some absent. Its clone listing holds more than 95,000 clones. J is TRBJ1-5 and V is TRBV6-5; TRBD1 might be the D (6 bases). The sample was PBMCs. The sequence derives from a young man in good health and CMV-seronegative. The CDR3 here is CASSYSGRGPNQPQHF. CDR3 sequence (DNA): TGTGCCAGCAGTTACTCAGGCAGGGGCCCTAATCAGCCCCAGCATTTT.